This T cell receptor (beta chain) was sequenced for a study of T cells expressing NK-cell markers. After re-calling the 5' RACE reads, TCRdb lists one entry per CDR3 protein, DNA absent. The sample spans 300,000 to 450,000 distinct CDR3 sequences; the ten largest clones claim 5.2%. Germline lookup yields CDR1 SGHTA and CDR2 FQGNSA. This CDR3 region has 17 residues. The gene calls are TRBV7-2 and TRBJ2-6; TCRdb's D gene call, TRBD1, goes unchecked for lack of DNA. The sequencing input was blood T cells: a sorted CD56 or NKG2C T cell subset, CD4+ or CD8+ T cells, or bulk PBMC T cells (not recorded which). The source is a man aged 18-69 years in good health. This CDR3 reads CASSLVTGNSGANVLTF.